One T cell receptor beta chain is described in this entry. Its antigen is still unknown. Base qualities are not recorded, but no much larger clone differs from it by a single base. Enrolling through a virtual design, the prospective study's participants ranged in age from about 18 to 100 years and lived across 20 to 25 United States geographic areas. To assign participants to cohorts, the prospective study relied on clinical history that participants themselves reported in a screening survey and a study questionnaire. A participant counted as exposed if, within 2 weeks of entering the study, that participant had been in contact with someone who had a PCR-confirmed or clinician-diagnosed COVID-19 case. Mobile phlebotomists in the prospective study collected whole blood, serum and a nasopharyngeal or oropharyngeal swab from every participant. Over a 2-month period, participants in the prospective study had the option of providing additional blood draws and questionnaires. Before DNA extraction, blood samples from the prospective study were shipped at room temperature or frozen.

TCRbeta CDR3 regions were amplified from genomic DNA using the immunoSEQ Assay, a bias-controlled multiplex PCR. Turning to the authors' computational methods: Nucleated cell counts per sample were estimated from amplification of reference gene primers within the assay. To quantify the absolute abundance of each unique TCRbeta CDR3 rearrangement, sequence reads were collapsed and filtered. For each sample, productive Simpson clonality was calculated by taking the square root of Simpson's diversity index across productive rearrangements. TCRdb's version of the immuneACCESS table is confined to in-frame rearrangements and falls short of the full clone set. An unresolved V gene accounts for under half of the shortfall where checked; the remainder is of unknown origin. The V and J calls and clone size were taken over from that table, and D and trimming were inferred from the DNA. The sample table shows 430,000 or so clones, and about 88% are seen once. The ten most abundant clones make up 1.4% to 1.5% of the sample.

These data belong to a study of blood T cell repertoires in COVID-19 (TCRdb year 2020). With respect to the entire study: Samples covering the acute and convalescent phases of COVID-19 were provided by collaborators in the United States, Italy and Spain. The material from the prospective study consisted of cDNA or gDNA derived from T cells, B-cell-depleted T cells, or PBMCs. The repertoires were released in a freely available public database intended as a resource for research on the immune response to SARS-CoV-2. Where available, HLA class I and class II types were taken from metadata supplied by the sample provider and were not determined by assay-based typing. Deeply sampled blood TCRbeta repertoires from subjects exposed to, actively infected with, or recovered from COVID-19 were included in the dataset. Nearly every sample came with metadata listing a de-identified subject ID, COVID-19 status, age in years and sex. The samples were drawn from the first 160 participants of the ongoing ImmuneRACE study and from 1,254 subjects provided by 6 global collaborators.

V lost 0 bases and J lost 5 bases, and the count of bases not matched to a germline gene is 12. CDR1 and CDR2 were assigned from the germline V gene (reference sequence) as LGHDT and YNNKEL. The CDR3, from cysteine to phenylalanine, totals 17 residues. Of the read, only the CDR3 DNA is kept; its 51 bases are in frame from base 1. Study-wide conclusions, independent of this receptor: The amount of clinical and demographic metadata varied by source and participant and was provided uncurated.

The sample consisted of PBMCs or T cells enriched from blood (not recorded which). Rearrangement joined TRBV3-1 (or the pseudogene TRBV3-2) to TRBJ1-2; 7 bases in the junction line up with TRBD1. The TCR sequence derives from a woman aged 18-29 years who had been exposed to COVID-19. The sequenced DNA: TGTGCCAGCAGCCAAGAACAATCGGCCAGGGGGAGGTATGGCTACACCTTC. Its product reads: CASSQEQSARGRYGYTF.